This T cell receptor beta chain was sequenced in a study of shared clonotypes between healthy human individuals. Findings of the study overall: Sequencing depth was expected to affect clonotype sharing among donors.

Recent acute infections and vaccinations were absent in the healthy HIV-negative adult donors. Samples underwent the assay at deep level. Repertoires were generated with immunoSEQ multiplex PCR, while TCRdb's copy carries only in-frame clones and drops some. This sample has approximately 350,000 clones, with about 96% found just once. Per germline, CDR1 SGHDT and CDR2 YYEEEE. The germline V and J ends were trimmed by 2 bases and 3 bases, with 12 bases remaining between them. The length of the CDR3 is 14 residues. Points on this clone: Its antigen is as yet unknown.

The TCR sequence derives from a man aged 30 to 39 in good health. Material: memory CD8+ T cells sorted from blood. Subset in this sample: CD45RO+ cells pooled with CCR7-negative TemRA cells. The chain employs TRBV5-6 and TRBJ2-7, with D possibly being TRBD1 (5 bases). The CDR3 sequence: CASSLDSRFYEQYF. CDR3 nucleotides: TGTGCCAGCAGCTTAGACAGCCGATTCTACGAGCAGTACTTC.